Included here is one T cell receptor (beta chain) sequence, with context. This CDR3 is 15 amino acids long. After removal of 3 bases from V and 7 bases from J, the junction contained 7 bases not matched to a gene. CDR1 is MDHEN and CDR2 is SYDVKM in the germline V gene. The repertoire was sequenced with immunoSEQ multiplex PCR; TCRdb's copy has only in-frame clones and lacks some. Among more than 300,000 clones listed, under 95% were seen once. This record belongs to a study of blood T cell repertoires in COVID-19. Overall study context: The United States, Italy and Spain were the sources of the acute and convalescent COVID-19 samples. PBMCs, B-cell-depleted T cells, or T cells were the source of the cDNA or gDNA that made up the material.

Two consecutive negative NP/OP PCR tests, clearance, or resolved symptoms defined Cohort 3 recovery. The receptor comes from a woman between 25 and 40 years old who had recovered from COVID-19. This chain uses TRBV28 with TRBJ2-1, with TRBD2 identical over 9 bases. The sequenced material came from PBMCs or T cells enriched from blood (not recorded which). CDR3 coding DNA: TGTGCCAGCAGTTTGGCCAGGACTAGCGAGAATGAGCAGTTCTTC. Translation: CASSLARTSENEQFF.